This T cell receptor (beta chain) comes out of a study of T cell repertoires in cytomegalovirus infection (dated by TCRdb to between 2018 and 2020). In terms of the full investigation: Peptide stimulations targeted recently identified HLA-C-restricted CMV epitopes, whose presentation resists viral immunomodulation, together with well-studied HLA-B-restricted epitopes. Donor HLA type was relevant to the analysis, because carriage of CMV infection together with the matching HLA type was indicated by public TCR beta signatures. Broad study findings and their caveats: The ex vivo response was dominated by HLA-C-restricted CMV-specific TCR beta clonotypes, which also provided the single most frequent clonotype in two of eight donors. Carriers of CMV infection plus the relevant HLA type were discriminated by the cumulative frequency of public TCR beta family members in the study cohort and in an independent roughly 400-donor cohort.

This clonotype turned up a few times. What this receptor recognizes is not known. There are no base qualities to consult, and no much larger clone falls within one base. The treatment or condition label for this specimen denotes: in vitro stimulation with specific CMV peptide epitopes to enrich CMV-specific T cells. Sequenced on an Illumina HiSeq 1500. Clones were called with MiXCR by TCRdb after fastp trimmed the public reads at Q25, and only in-frame beta chains were retained. Merged by CDR3 protein, the rows form single entries marked with the most common genes and DNA. Within this sample are roughly 51,000 distinct CDR3 sequences, with 15% to 25% of them counted one time only. The ten top clones hold more than 20% of the sample. CDR1 and CDR2 are drawn from the germline V gene (reference sequence): SEHNR, FQNEAQ. At the junction V is shortened by 5 bases and J by 0 bases, with 5 bases in between. From cysteine to phenylalanine, the CDR3 is 12 amino acids long. The entry retains the CDR3 DNA only, 36 bases that are in frame from base 1.

The sequence is built from TRBV7-9 and TRBJ2-7; no D segment can be confidently identified. The sequence came from a human donor in good health (CMV status not recorded). Some clones in this sample may be carry-over from other donors' samples. The sequences come from CD8+ T cells from cultured PBMCs, collected from culture after CMV antigen stimulation. The CDR3 protein sequence reads: CASSTSSYEQYF. In nucleotides, the sequence is TGTGCCAGCAGCACCAGCTCCTACGAGCAGTACTTC.